Reported below is one T cell receptor beta chain. Its antigen remains unidentified. Genomic DNA served as template for TCR beta VDJ and CDR3 profiling. In TCRdb, the reads were re-called with MiXCR into one record per CDR3 protein. The sample carries some 150,000 distinct CDR3 sequences, around 41% recorded once. This specimen comes from a study of CD8+CD57+ T cells in acquired aplastic anemia. Background on the study: When averaged, DNA from sorted CD4+ and CD8+ cells came to around 3 ug. Findings and limits, study-wide: Patients and controls had CD8+ Simpson's diversity values that were not significantly distinct. Overlapping CD8+ CDR3 repertoires of patients and controls contained roughly 29 shared sequences.

V lost 8 bases to trimming and J lost 4 bases; unmatched junction nucleotides: 14. The CDR3 length is 16 residues. CDR1 is MGHDK and CDR2 is SYGVNS in the germline V gene. This chain joins TRBV25-1 and TRBJ2-1; 7 nucleotides align to TRBD1. This clonotype originated in a human donor in good health, serving as a control. The specimen was sorted CD4+, CD8+, or CD8+CD57+ T cells (not recorded which) from PBMCs. CDR3: CASSRAGTVQYNEQFF. The CDR3 nucleotides are TGTGCCAGCTCACGGGCCGGGACAGTCCAATACAATGAGCAGTTCTTC.